This T cell receptor (beta chain) was identified in a study of shared clonotypes between healthy human individuals. The CDR3 runs 14 residues. Per germline, CDR1 SEHNR and CDR2 FQNEAQ (reference sequence). V lost 1 base and J lost 4, with 10 bases in between. Terminally differentiated effector memory CD45RA+ cells were excluded by CCR7 positive selection of CD45RO-negative cells. Using about 220 ng DNA, approximately 30,000 T cell genomes, the sorted-subset replicate PCRs were run. Sequencing used immunoSEQ multiplex PCR; TCRdb keeps in-frame clones, though not all of them. The sample gives under 850,000 clones, 80% to 95% of which show up once; less than 25% is in the top ten. In its sample, this clone was seen many times.

The sample was naive CD8+ T cells sorted from blood. The chain links TRBV7-9 to TRBJ1-2, with D maybe TRBD1 (5 bases). The TCR sequence derives from a man between 25 and 39 years old in good health. This CDR3 is CASSLGDVGYGYTF. CDR3 sequence (DNA): TGTGCCAGCAGCTTAGGGGACGTGGGCTATGGCTACACCTTC.